This TCR beta chain appears in the sequencing data of a study of CD8 T cells in Susac syndrome. An amount of RNA that ranged from about 0.45 to 1 ug was reverse transcribed with random hexamers. Across 54 Vbeta and 13 Jbeta, immunoSEQ multiplex PCR amplified TCR beta CDR3. Each CDR3 protein gets one entry after TCRdb re-called the immunoSEQ multiplex PCR reads with MiXCR. This table has about 140,000 distinct CDR3 sequences, 85% to 95% appearing once. CD8+ and CD4+ T cells circulating in blood were sequenced for TCR beta. It was treatment-naive patients with stable or active relapsing-remitting disease who made up the multiple sclerosis controls. Negative isolation was used for CD8+ and CD4+ T cells and FACS enrichment for TEMRA cells. With 5 bases removed from V and 7 bases from J, the gap between germline ends came to 6 bases. This CDR3 is 11 amino acids long. From germline, CDR1 is SNHLY and CDR2 FYNNEI.

This rearrangement joins TRBV2 to TRBJ2-1; D not resolved. The origin of this receptor is a human donor with multiple sclerosis. Sample: CD4+ T cells from PBMCs. The CDR3 DNA reads as TGTGCCAGCAGTCGCGGAAATGAGCAGTTCTTC. This encodes CASSRGNEQFF. The full variable domain, completed using reference TRBV2 and TRBJ2-1, is EPEVTQTPSHQVTQMGQEVILRCVPISNHLYFYWYRQILGQKVEFLVSFYNNEISEKSEIFDDQFSVERPDGSNFTLKIRSTKLEDSAMYFCASSRGNEQFFGPGTRLTVL.